Sequencing of this T cell receptor (beta chain) was carried out in a study of T-cell memory formation after mild COVID-19. Notes on the study in general: Later expanders leaned toward CD4+, whereas clones contracting from day 15 to 85 were balanced CD4/CD8.

Looked up from germline, CDR1 is GTSNPN and CDR2 is SVGIG (reference sequence). The CDR3 covers 12 residues. Deletions cut 5 bases from V and 10 bases from J, with 15 bases between. Of note for this clonotype: The antigen is undetermined.

MiXCR, applied by TCRdb to the 5' RACE reads, yields one record per CDR3 protein. The repertoire holds approximately 400,000 distinct CDR3 sequences, approximately 24% seen once, with 8.8% in the top ten. What was sequenced was PBMCs or a T cell subset sorted from them (not recorded which). This sequence originates from an adult woman who had mild COVID-19 (a few samples of this study predate the infection). Cell type and time point are not known. This chain links TRBV30 with TRBJ2-1; D possibly corresponds to TRBD2 (6 bases). CDR3 bases: TGTGCCTGGCACCCCTTCCGGGGGGAGCAGTTCTTC. The encoded protein is CAWHPFRGEQFF.